The entry below describes one T cell receptor beta chain. The J segment lost 7 bases and the V segment lost 0 bases, leaving 8 bases of the junction unmatched. CDR3 length: 15 residues. The germline V gene encodes CDR1 GTSNPN and CDR2 SVGIG (reference sequence). TCRdb's copy holds only in-frame clones and misses some; the assay was immunoSEQ multiplex PCR. The sample lists roughly 25,000 clones, roughly 43% seen once, with 0.66% in the top ten. These data come from a study of graft-versus-host responses after intestinal transplantation. The source is a human patient who received an intestinal transplant. The chain employs TRBV30 and TRBJ2-1; the match to TRBD1 covers 8 bases. This specimen consisted of alloreactive CD4+ T cells from a mixed lymphocyte reaction culture, obtained before intestinal transplant. Noted subset: CFSE-low proliferating T cells sorted from approximately six-day pre-transplant mixed lymphocyte reaction (GvH or HvG direction). The CDR3 loop is CAWSVAQGAWNEQFF. The CDR3 nucleotides are TGTGCCTGGAGTGTAGCGCAGGGGGCTTGGAATGAGCAGTTCTTC.